A single count supports the clone carrying this T cell receptor (beta chain). Its specificity is not known. Per-sample assaying covered 85,000 to 100,000 TCR templates. Profiled with immunoSEQ multiplex PCR; TCRdb holds only in-frame clones, not every one. The sample contains roughly 120,000 clones, roughly 94% of which appear only once. The data were taken from a study of siplizumab effects on memory and regulatory T cells. Broader study findings: Naive T cells were seemingly more diverse than memory cells, and major contributions to the alloresponse seemed to be made by them.

CDR1 and CDR2 (germline): SGHKS, YYEKEE (reference sequence). This CDR3 is built from 14 residues. V shed 0 bases and J shed 8 bases, with 15 bases lying between them. This TCR was sampled from a human donor in good health. Specimen: Tregs sorted from blood. V gene TRBV5-5 combines with J gene TRBJ2-7, with D unclear. This chain's CDR3 is CASSLEAPGVQQYF. CDR3 coding DNA: TGTGCCAGCAGCTTGGAGGCGCCCGGAGTCCAGCAGTACTTC.